This T cell receptor beta chain was documented in a study of read filtering for tumor transcriptome and immune sequencing. The wider study: Mean patient age was roughly 72 years, range roughly 45 to 85; 16 to 20 male, 14 female. RNA-seq yielded only about 80 to 1,400 TCR reads, IR-seq about 4.05 to 11 million. Study-wide results and limits: Even smaller IR-seq throughput identified most shared clonotypes.

At the time of active disease, bone marrow was collected from every patient. V lost 0 bases, J lost 2 bases, and 6 bases lay in between. Looked up from germline, CDR1 is SGHRS and CDR2 is YFSETQ. This CDR3 region has 14 residues. This clonotype occurred many times. No antigen is known for it. Molecular barcoded adaptors covering alpha/delta and beta/gamma chains were used on around 370 ng RNA. TCRdb reprocessed the reads via MiXCR and lists one record per CDR3 protein. Here the sample spans 120,000 or so distinct CDR3 sequences, 10% to 15% being singletons. The TCR was taken from a donor at least 40 years old with multiple myeloma. V is TRBV5-1 and J is TRBJ2-1; maybe TRBD2 (5 bases). Input material: a population of CD138-negative cells sorted from bone marrow. The CDR3 coding sequence is TGCGCCAGCAGCTTGGGGGGAGCCTACAATGAGCAGTTCTTC. Encoded protein: CASSLGGAYNEQFF.